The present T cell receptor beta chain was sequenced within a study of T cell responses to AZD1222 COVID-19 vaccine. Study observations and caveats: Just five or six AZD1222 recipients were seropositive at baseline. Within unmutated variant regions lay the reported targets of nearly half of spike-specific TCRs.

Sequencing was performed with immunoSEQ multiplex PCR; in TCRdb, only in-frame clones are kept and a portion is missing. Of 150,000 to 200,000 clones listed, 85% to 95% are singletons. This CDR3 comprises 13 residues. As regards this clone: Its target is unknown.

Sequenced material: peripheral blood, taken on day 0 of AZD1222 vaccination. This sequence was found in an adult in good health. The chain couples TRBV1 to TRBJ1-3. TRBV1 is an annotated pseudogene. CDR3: CTSSRRLGNTIYF. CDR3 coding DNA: TGCACCAGCAGCCGTCGTCTGGGAAACACCATATATTTT.